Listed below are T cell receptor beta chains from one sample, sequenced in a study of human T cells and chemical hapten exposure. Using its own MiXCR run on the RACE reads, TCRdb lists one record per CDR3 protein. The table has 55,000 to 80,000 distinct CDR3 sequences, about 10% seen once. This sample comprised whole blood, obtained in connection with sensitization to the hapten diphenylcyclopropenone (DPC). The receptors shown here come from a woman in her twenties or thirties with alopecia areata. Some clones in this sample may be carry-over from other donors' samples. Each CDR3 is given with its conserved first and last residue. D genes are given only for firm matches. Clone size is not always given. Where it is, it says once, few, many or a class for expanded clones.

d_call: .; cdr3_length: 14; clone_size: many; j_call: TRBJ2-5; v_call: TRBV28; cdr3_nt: TGTGCCAGCACGGGAGTAGGTAGTGGAGAGACCCAGTACTTC; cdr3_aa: CASTGVGSGETQYF
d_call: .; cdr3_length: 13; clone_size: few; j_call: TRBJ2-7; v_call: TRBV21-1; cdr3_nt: TGTGCCAGCATTAAAACGGTCCGCTACGAGCAGTACTTC; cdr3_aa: CASIKTVRYEQYF
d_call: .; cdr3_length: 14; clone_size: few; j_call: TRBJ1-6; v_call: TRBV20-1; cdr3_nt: TGCAGTGCTATAACAGGGCCATTTAATTCACCCCTCCACTTT; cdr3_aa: CSAITGPFNSPLHF
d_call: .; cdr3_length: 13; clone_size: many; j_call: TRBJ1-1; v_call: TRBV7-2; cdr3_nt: TGTGCCAGCAGCTTAGTCTCGGACACTGAAGCTTTCTTT; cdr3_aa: CASSLVSDTEAFF
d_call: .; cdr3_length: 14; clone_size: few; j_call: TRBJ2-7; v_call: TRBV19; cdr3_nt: TGTGCCAGTAGTTTCCCAGGGAGGTCCTACGAGCAGTACTTC; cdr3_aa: CASSFPGRSYEQYF
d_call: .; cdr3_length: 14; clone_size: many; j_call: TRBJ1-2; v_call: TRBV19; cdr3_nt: TGTGCCAGTACCAAGCAGGGAACTAACTATGGCTACACCTTC; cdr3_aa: CASTKQGTNYGYTF
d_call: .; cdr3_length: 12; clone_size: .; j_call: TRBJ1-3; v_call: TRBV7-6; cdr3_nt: TGTGCCAGCAGCTTATTCGAAGACACCATATATTTT; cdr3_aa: CASSLFEDTIYF
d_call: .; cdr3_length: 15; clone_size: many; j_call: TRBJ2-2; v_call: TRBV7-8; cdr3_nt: TGTGCCAGCAGTCGAACAGGGATTAACACCGGGGAGCTGTTTTTT; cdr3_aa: CASSRTGINTGELFF
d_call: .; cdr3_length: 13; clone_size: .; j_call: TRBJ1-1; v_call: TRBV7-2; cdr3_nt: TGTGCCAGCACTAAAAGACGAGACACTGAAGCTTTCTTT; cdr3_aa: CASTKRRDTEAFF
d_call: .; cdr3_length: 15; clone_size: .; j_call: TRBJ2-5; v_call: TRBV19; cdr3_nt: TGTGCCAGTAGCCGGGGCCCCGGGCCTACAGGGACCCAGTACTTC; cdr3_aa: CASSRGPGPTGTQYF
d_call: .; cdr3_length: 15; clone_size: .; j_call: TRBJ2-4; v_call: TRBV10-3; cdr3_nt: TGTGCCATCAGTGAATTAAGCGGGGCCAAAAACATTCAGTACTTC; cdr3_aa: CAISELSGAKNIQYF
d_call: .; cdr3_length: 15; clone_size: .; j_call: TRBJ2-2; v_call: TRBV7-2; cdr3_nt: TGTGCCAGCAGCCTGGGCGGCGGGATGTCCGGGGAGCTGTTTTTT; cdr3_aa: CASSLGGGMSGELFF
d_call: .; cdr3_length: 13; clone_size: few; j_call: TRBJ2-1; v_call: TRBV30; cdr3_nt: TGTGCCTGGAGTCAGGGCATCGACAATGAGCAGTTCTTC; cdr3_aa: CAWSQGIDNEQFF
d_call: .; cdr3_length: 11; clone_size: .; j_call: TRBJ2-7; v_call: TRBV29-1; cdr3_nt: TGCAGCCTCACCGCAGGGGACGAGCAGTACTTC; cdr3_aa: CSLTAGDEQYF
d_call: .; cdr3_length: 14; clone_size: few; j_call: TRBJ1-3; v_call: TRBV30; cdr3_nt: TGTGCCTGGAGTAAACAGATCTCTGGAAACACCATATATTTT; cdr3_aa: CAWSKQISGNTIYF
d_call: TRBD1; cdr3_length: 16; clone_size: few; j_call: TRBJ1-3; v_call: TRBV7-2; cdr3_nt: TGTGCCAGCAGCTCGTTGACAGGGGTCGCTGGAAACACCATATATTTT; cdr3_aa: CASSSLTGVAGNTIYF
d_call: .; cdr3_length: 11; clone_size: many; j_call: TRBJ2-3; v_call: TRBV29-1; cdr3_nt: TGCAGCGTTGCGGGACCAGATACGCAGTATTTT; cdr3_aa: CSVAGPDTQYF
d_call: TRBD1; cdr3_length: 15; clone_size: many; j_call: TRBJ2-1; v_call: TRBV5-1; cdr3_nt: TGCGCCAGCAGCCCGACAGGGGTCGGGTCCCATGAGCAGTTCTTC; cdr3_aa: CASSPTGVGSHEQFF
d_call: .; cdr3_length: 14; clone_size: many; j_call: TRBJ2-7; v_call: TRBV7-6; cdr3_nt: TGTGCCAGCAGCTCCGGAGTTAGCTCCTACGAGCAGTACTTC; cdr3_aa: CASSSGVSSYEQYF
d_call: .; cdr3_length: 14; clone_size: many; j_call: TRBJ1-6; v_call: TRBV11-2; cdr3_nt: TGTGCCAGCAGCTCGCATCATGGGGGATCACCCCTCCACTTT; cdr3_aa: CASSSHHGGSPLHF
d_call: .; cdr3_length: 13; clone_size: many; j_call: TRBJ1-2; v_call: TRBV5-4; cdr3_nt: TGTGCCAGCAGTGGGGTCAGGAGCTATGTCTACACCTTC; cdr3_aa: CASSGVRSYVYTF
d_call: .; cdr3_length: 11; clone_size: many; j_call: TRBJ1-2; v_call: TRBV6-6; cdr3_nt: TGTGCCAGCAGTTACTCTTTCAGCTACACCTTC; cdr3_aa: CASSYSFSYTF
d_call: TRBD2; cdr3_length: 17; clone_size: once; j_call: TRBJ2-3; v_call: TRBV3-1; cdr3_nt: TGTGCCAGCAGCCAAGATTCAAGCGGGGCTAGCACAGATACGCAGTATTTT; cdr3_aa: CASSQDSSGASTDTQYF
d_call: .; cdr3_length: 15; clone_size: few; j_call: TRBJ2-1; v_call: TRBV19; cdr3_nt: TGTGCCAGTAGTATTCCGGGGGGCCCTTACAATGAGCAGTTCTTC; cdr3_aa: CASSIPGGPYNEQFF
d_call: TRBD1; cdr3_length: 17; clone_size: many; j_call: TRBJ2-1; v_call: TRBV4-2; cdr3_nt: TGTGCCAGCAGCTTTTACGGGACAGGGACCTCCTACAATGAGCAGTTCTTC; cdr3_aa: CASSFYGTGTSYNEQFF
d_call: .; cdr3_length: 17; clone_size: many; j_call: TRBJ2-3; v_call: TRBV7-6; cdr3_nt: TGTGCCAGCAGCGCCCAAGTGACAGGGAGGTTGTATGATACGCAGTATTTT; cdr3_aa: CASSAQVTGRLYDTQYF
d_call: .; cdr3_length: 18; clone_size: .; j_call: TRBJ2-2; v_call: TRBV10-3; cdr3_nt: TGTGCCATCAGTGACCTACTCCCCCCCGGGCTGAACACCGGGGAGCTGTTTTTT; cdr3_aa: CAISDLLPPGLNTGELFF
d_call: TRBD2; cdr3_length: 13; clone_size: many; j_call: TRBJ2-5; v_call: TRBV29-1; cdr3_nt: TGCAGCGTTGAAGGCGCGGGAGGAGAGACCCAGTACTTC; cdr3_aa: CSVEGAGGETQYF
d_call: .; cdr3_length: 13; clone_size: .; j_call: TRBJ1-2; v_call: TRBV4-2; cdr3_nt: TGTGCCAGCAGCCAAACAGGGCACTATGGCTACACCTTC; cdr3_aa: CASSQTGHYGYTF
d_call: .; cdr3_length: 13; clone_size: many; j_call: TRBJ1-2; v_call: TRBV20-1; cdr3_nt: TGCAGTGCTATCGCGACATTACCTGAAGGCTACACCTTC; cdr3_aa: CSAIATLPEGYTF
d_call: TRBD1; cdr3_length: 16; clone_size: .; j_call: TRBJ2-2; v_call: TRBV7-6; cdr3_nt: TGTGCCAGCAGCTTAGTTCAGGGGGCGCGCACCGGGGAGCTGTTTTTT; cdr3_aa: CASSLVQGARTGELFF
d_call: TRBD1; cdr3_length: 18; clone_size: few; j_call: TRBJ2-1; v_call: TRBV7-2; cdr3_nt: TGTGCCAGCAGCTCCTCCCTTACCGGGACAGGGACCTACAATGAGCAGTTCTTC; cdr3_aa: CASSSSLTGTGTYNEQFF
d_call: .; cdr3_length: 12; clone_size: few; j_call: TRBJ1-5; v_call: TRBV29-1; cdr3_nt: TGCAGCGTCCGGACAGCTAATCAGCCCCAGCATTTT; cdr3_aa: CSVRTANQPQHF
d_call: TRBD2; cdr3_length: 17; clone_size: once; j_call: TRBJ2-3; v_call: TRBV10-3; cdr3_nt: TGTGCCATCAGTGGAAGCGGGACTAGCGGGAGAACAGATACGCAGTATTTT; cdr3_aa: CAISGSGTSGRTDTQYF
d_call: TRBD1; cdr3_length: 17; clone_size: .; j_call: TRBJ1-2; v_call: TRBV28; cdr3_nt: TGTGCCAGCAGTCTTGCCCCCAGGGGGACTACCAACTATGGCTACACCTTC; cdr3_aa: CASSLAPRGTTNYGYTF
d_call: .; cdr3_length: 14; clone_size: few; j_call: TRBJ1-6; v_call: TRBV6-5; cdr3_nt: TGTGCCAGCAGTTACTCGCCACAATATTCACCCCTCCACTTT; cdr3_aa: CASSYSPQYSPLHF
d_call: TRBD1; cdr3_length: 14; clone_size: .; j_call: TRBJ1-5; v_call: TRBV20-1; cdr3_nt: TGCAGTGCTAGTTGGACAGGTGGGGGGTGGCCCCAGCATTTT; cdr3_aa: CSASWTGGGWPQHF
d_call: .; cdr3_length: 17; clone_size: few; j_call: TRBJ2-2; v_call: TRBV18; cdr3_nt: TGTGCCAGCTCACCAGCCTCCGGACCTTCGAACACCGGGGAGCTGTTTTTT; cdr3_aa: CASSPASGPSNTGELFF
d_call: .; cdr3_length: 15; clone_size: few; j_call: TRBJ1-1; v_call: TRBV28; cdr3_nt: TGTGCCAGCATTGGGCCTACTCCACAGAACACTGAAGCTTTCTTT; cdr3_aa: CASIGPTPQNTEAFF
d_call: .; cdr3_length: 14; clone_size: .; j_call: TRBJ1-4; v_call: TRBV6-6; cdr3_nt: TGTGCCAGCAGTGATCCGGGGGCTGGTGAAAAACTGTTTTTT; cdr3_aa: CASSDPGAGEKLFF
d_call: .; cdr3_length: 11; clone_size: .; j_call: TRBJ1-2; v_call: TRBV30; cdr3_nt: TGTGCCTGTCCGAGGGACTATGGCTACACCTTC; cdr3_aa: CACPRDYGYTF
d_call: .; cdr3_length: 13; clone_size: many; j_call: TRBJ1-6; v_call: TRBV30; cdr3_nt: TGTGCCTTTTGGGACCATTATAATTCACCCCTCCACTTT; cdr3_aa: CAFWDHYNSPLHF
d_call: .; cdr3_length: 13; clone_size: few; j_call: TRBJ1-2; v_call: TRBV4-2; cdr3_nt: TGTGCCAGCAGCCAAGATTTCGTTTGGGGCTACACCTTC; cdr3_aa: CASSQDFVWGYTF
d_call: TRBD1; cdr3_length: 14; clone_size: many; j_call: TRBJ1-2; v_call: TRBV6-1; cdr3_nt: TGTGCCAGCAGTGAAGGACAGGGGAACTATGGCTACACCTTC; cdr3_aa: CASSEGQGNYGYTF
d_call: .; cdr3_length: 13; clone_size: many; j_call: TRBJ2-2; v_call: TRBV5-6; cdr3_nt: TGTGCCAGCAGTTCACGGTTTGTCGGGGAGCTGTTTTTT; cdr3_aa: CASSSRFVGELFF
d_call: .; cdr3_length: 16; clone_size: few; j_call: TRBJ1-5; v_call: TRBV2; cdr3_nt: TGTGCCAGCAGTCTCGGGGTGTTCCTTAGCAATCAGCCCCAGCATTTT; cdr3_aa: CASSLGVFLSNQPQHF
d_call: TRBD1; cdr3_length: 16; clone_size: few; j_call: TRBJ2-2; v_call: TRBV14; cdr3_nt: TGTGCCAGCAGCCGCCGGACAGGCTTGAACACCGGGGAGCTGTTTTTT; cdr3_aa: CASSRRTGLNTGELFF
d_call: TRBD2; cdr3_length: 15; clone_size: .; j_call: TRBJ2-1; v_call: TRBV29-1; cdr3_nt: TGCAGCGTTTCATCCGGGACTAGCGGGAACAATGAGCAGTTCTTC; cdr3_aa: CSVSSGTSGNNEQFF
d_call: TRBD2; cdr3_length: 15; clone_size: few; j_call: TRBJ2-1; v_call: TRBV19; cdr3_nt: TGTGCCAGTACGGAAGGACTAGGCCCTCCCTATGAGCAGTTCTTC; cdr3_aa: CASTEGLGPPYEQFF
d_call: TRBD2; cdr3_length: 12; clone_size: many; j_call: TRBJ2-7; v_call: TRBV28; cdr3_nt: TGTGCCAGCAGTTTAGGGAGGGGCGAGCAGTACTTC; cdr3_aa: CASSLGRGEQYF
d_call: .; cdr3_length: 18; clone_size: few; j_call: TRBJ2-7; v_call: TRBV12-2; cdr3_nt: TGTGCAAGTCGCCCCGCCGGGCAGACAGGGGCGAACCCCTACGAGCAGTACTTC; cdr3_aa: CASRPAGQTGANPYEQYF
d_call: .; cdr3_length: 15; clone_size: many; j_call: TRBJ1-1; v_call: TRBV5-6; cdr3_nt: TGTGCCAGCAGCGAGCCCCCTTACAGGGAGGGCGAAGCTTTCTTT; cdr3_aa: CASSEPPYREGEAFF
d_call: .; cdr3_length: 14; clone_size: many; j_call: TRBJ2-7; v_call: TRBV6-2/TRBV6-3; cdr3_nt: TGTGCCAGCAGTTACTCCAACCCCTACTACGAGCAGTACTTC; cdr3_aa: CASSYSNPYYEQYF
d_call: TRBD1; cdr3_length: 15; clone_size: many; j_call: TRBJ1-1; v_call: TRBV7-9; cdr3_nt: TGTGCCAGCAGCTCACGGGACAGAAAAAACACTGAAGCTTTCTTT; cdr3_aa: CASSSRDRKNTEAFF
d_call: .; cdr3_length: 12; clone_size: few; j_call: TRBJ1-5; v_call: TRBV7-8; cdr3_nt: TGTGCCAGCAGCTTAGCTGATCAGCCCCAGCATTTT; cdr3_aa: CASSLADQPQHF